This TCR beta chain is drawn from a study of shared clonotypes between healthy human individuals. The V gene lost 0 bases and the J gene lost 8 bases, with 12 bases spanning the gap. Germline loops: CDR1 SGDLS, CDR2 YYNGEE. The CDR3 has 14 residues. Produced via immunoSEQ multiplex PCR; TCRdb's table is partial and in-frame only. The sample shows around 2.1 million clones, approximately 95% of them seen only once. Notes on the study in general: Clonotype sharing among donors, it was expected, would be affected by sequencing depth.

Turning to this clone: Its antigen remains unknown.

This chain links TRBV9 with TRBJ2-1; D call uncertain. The clonotype originates from a man between 18 and 35 years old in good health. The sequenced material came from naive CD4+ T cells sorted from blood. Sample subset: CD45RA+ positively selected. The CDR3, as DNA: TGTGCCAGCAGCGTAGATCCCCAATTCGATGAGCAGTTCTTC. Translated: CASSVDPQFDEQFF.